One sample yielded the 17 T cell receptor beta chains listed below, sequenced in a study of blood T cell repertoires in COVID-19. The protocol was immunoSEQ multiplex PCR, while the TCRdb copy is restricted to in-frame clones and leaves out a portion. The sample consists of fewer than 250,000 clones, roughly 89% of them appearing once. Sequences were obtained from PBMCs or T cells enriched from blood (not recorded which). The receptor source for this set is a woman in her 30s with acute COVID-19.

V is TRBV19 and J is TRBJ1-5, with a tentative D call TRBD1 (5 bases). This CDR3 spans 15 amino acids. V lost 2 bases and J 4 bases, leaving 12 bases between the germline ends. The germline V gene encodes CDR1 LNHDA and CDR2 SQIVND (reference sequence). The CDR3 sequence: CASSIWTSYNQPQHF. DNA of the CDR3: TGTGCCAGTAGTATATGGACATCTTATAATCAGCCCCAGCATTTT.

This chain connects TRBV2 to TRBJ1-5; 7 positions match TRBD1. The germline gives CDR1 SNHLY, CDR2 FYNNEI. The CDR3 extends over 18 amino acids. The V segment lost 6 bases and the J segment 0 bases; nucleotides outside the gene matches: 14. CDR3 sequence: CASSFDLGTEISNQPQHF. The DNA of the CDR3 is TGTGCCAGCAGCTTTGACCTAGGGACAGAAATTAGCAATCAGCCCCAGCATTTT.

The CDR3 is CASSPFNTEAFF. In DNA form, the CDR3 reads TGTGCCAGCAGCCCGTTCAACACTGAAGCTTTCTTT. This chain uses TRBV7-9 with TRBJ1-1, with unresolved D. The CDR3 sequence is 12 residues long. The ends were cut back, 5 bases at V and 2 bases at J, with 6 bases in the middle. Germline values: CDR1 SEHNR, CDR2 FQNEAQ (reference sequence).

The chain carries TRBV7-2 and TRBJ1-6; D is perhaps TRBD1 (5 bases). The CDR3 extends over 15 amino acids. Trimming left V 7 bases short and J 7 bases short, with 17 bases between. Germline V gene lookup returns CDR1 SGHTA and CDR2 FQGNSA. DNA of the CDR3: TGTGCCAGCAACCCGGGGGGTAGTTTCAATTCACCCCTCCACTTT. This encodes CASNPGGSFNSPLHF.

The chain is built from TRBV11-2 and TRBJ1-2; 7 positions agree with TRBD1. Germline CDR1 SGHAT, CDR2 FQNNGV. V was pared by 3 bases and J by 8 bases, with 9 bases of the junction left unmatched. This CDR3 has 14 amino acids. The CDR3 loop is CASSFGTETGGYTF. CDR3 sequence (DNA): TGTGCCAGCAGCTTCGGGACAGAAACAGGGGGCTACACCTTC.

The genes are TRBV19 and TRBJ1-4; 9 bases line up with TRBD1. Germline CDR1 reads LNHDA; CDR2 reads SQIVND (reference sequence). There are 14 residues in the CDR3. The J segment lost 4 bases and the V segment lost 8 bases, leaving 5 bases of the junction unmatched. CDR3 region: CASHDRGNNEKLFF. The CDR3 coding sequence is TGTGCCAGTCACGACAGGGGGAATAATGAAAAACTGTTTTTT.

The J gene is TRBJ1-1, the V gene TRBV19, with no clear D. The CDR3 length is 14 residues. Trimming took off 5 bases at V and 0 bases at J, with 10 bases between the two ends. Germline CDR1 is LNHDA and CDR2 is SQIVND (reference sequence). CDR3 nucleotide sequence: TGTGCCAGTAGTCCCGCGGGAATGAACACTGAAGCTTTCTTT. The encoded protein is CASSPAGMNTEAFF.

Only one count was recorded for this clone. The chain uses TRBV6-1 and TRBJ1-4; a possible D gene is TRBD1 (6 bases). The germline CDR1 and CDR2 sequences are MNHNS and SASEGT. Trimming removed 5 bases from V and 5 bases from J, with 12 bases in between. The CDR3 has 14 residues. This CDR3 reads CASSNRQANEKLFF. The CDR3 DNA sequence: TGTGCCAGCAGTAACCGACAGGCGAATGAAAAACTGTTTTTT.

This clone was seen just once. The chain employs TRBV25-1 and TRBJ1-2; 11 nucleotides agree with TRBD1. Unmatched junction bases numbered 8, after V lost 0 bases and J lost 2 bases. The germline V gene encodes CDR1 MGHDK and CDR2 SYGVNS. The CDR3 is made up of 18 amino acids. The DNA of the CDR3 is TGTGCCAGCAGTGAATATTTTTCGGGACAGGGGGACAACTATGGCTACACCTTC. This codes for CASSEYFSGQGDNYGYTF.

The J gene is TRBJ1-2, the V gene TRBV6-6; 8 bases align to TRBD1. The germline gives CDR1 MNHNY, CDR2 SVGAGI (reference sequence). The CDR3 loop spans 15 amino acids. Trimming cost V 2 bases and J 7 bases; bases outside gene matches: 9. CDR3 coding DNA: TGTGCCAGCAGTTACACTGACAGGGGAGACAGTGGCTACACCTTC. This sequence encodes CASSYTDRGDSGYTF.

This clone was seen once. The chain couples TRBV4-3 to TRBJ2-1, with 9 bases identical to TRBD1. Germline CDR1 LGHNA, CDR2 YSLEER. V dropped 0 bases and J dropped 4; count of bases not matched to a gene: 4. The CDR3 runs to 16 residues. DNA for the CDR3: TGCGCCAGCAGCCAAGATCGGGACAGGGTTTACAATGAGCAGTTCTTC. This sequence encodes CASSQDRDRVYNEQFF.

This chain connects TRBV6-5 to TRBJ1-6, with 10 bases aligning to TRBD1. The germline CDR1 and CDR2 sequences are MNHEY and SVGAGI. V gave up 0 bases and J gave up 9 bases; unmatched junction bases: 5. The CDR3 has 16 amino acids. The CDR3 region has the DNA TGTGCCAGCAGTTACTCGACAGGGGGCTTTGGTTCACCCCTCCACTTT. Translation: CASSYSTGGFGSPLHF.

The chain employs TRBV29-1 and TRBJ1-1, with D perhaps TRBD1 (5 bases). The CDR3 totals 12 residues. In germline, CDR1 is SQVTM, CDR2 ANQGSEA. The V gene lost 4 bases and the J gene lost 7 bases, with 13 bases spanning the gap. CDR3 sequence: CSVVGGWDEAFF. As DNA, the CDR3 is TGCAGCGTTGTGGGGGGTTGGGATGAAGCTTTCTTT. Using reference TRBV29-1 and TRBJ1-1 for the parts outside the CDR3, the full variable domain is SAVISQKPSRDICQRGTSLTIQCQVDSQVTMMFWYRQQPGQSLTLIATANQGSEATYESGFVIDKFPISRPNLTFSTLTVSNMSPEDSSIYLCSVVGGWDEAFFGQGTRLTVV.

The chain uses TRBV12-3 or TRBV12-4 and TRBJ1-2; tentatively, D is TRBD1 (6 bases). Trimming removed 5 bases from V and 8 bases from J, with 15 bases in between. The CDR3 length is 13 residues. Here the CDR3 reads CASSRGTLQGYTF. The CDR3 bases are TGTGCCAGCAGTCGTGGGACATTGCAAGGCTACACCTTC.

This clone came up once. This chain connects TRBV6-4 to TRBJ2-5, with 8 nucleotides matching TRBD2. V dropped 3 bases and J dropped 2; count of bases not matched to a gene: 8. CDR1 is MRHNA, CDR2 SNTAGT, per germline. The length of the CDR3 is 16 residues. The CDR3 loop is CASSESGGGSQETQYF. The CDR3 DNA is TGTGCCAGCAGTGAATCCGGCGGGGGGTCTCAAGAGACCCAGTACTTC.

This rearrangement joins TRBV4-3 to TRBJ1-2; tentatively, D is TRBD1 (5 bases). Trimming removed 1 base from V and 4 bases from J, with 13 bases in between. The CDR3 contains 15 residues. Germline CDR1 and CDR2: LGHNA and YSLEER. The chain's CDR3 is CASSQGLTDLYGYTF. CDR3 bases: TGCGCCAGCAGCCAAGGGCTGACAGACCTCTATGGCTACACCTTC.

The gene calls are TRBV11-2 and TRBJ1-2; D perhaps matches TRBD1 (6 bases). In germline, CDR1 is SGHAT, CDR2 FQNNGV. The CDR3 sequence is 15 residues long. Trimming pared 5 bases from V and 2 bases from J, leaving 15 bases between. The CDR3 loop reads CASSITGLGNYGYTF. The CDR3 DNA sequence: TGTGCCAGCAGCATTACAGGGTTGGGGAACTATGGCTACACCTTC.